What follows are 27 T cell receptor beta chains derived from one specimen sequenced in a study of T cell repertoires in cytomegalovirus infection. These receptors have no known antigen. One entry per CDR3 protein, called by TCRdb with MiXCR from the reads. The sample records 60,000 to 75,000 distinct CDR3 sequences, approximately 22% being singletons. The sequencing sample was made of PBMCs, sequenced either directly or after in vitro stimulation (not recorded which). These receptors were obtained from a human donor in good health (CMV status not recorded). Some clones in this sample may be carry-over from other donors' samples.

In this sample, this clonotype turned up many times. V gene TRBV7-2 combines with J gene TRBJ2-5; the D gene could be TRBD1 or TRBD2 (5 bases each). The CDR3 has 14 residues. Germline CDR1 SGHTA, CDR2 FQGNSA. The V and J ends lost 0 bases and 1 base respectively, with 6 bases between them. The CDR3 here is CASSLAGPQETQYF. The CDR3 coding sequence is TGTGCCAGCAGCTTAGCGGGACCCCAAGAGACCCAGTACTTC.

This rearrangement joins TRBV9 to TRBJ1-3; tentative D call: TRBD1 (5 bases). Germline values: CDR1 SGDLS, CDR2 YYNGEE. CDR3 size: 14 residues. V was cut by 4 bases and J by 0 bases, with 8 bases left in between. CDR3 nucleotide sequence: TGTGCCAGCAGCCGGGACGGCTCTGGAAACACCATATATTTT. This sequence encodes CASSRDGSGNTIYF.

This clonotype has at least ten counts. V gene TRBV7-2 combines with J gene TRBJ2-3; tentatively, D is TRBD1 (6 bases). V was pared by 2 bases and J by 6 bases, with 9 bases between. Germline loops: CDR1 SGHTA, CDR2 FQGNSA. CDR3 length: 13 amino acids. This CDR3 is CASSLLTGDTQYF. CDR3 bases: TGTGCCAGCAGCTTACTCACAGGGGATACGCAGTATTTT. The full variable domain, in which reference TRBV7-2 and TRBJ2-3 provide the parts outside the CDR3, is GAGVSQSPSNKVTEKGKDVELRCDPISGHTALYWYRQSLGQGLEFLIYFQGNSAPDKSGLPSDRFSAERTGGSVSTLTIQRTQQEDSAVYLCASSLLTGDTQYFGPGTRLTVL.

This chain joins TRBV11-2 and TRBJ2-1; TRBD2 agrees at 13 bases. The germline CDR1 and CDR2 sequences are SGHAT and FQNNGV. CDR3 length: 16 amino acids. Trimming cost V 5 bases and J 6 bases; bases outside gene matches: 7. This CDR3 is CASSGRLAGGFNEQFF. The DNA of the CDR3 is TGTGCCAGCAGCGGGCGACTAGCGGGAGGCTTCAATGAGCAGTTCTTC.

The J gene is TRBJ2-3, the V gene TRBV7-8; 9 bases line up with TRBD2. The CDR3 spans 15 residues. V shed 5 bases and J 5 bases; nucleotides not matched to a gene: 8. CDR1 is SGHVS and CDR2 is FQNEAQ in the germline V gene. The CDR3 nucleotides are TGTGCCAGCAGCCGTAGGCGGGAGGGCCTAGATACGCAGTATTTT. Its translation is CASSRRREGLDTQYF.

As to this clonotype: Relative to the germline gene, one junction end is altered; a read error may explain this. The chain links TRBV7-2 to TRBJ1-2, with D tentatively TRBD1 (5 bases). The CDR3 loop spans 14 amino acids. Germline V gives CDR1 SGHTA, CDR2 FQGNSA. The DNA for the CDR3 is TGTGCCAGCAGCTTAGGGACAAGCAACTATGACTACACCTTC. Translating gives CASSLGTSNYDYTF.

V usage is TRBV20-1 and J usage is TRBJ2-3; 7 bases match TRBD2. This CDR3 is 13 amino acids long. J gave up 5 bases and V 2 bases, and 4 bases lay outside the gene matches. Germline V gene lookup returns CDR1 DFQATT and CDR2 SNEGSKA (reference sequence). CDR3 nucleotides: TGCAGTGCTAGATGGCGGGGGAGAGATACGCAGTATTTT. Residues: CSARWRGRDTQYF.

This chain links TRBV25-1 with TRBJ2-3, with D maybe TRBD1 (5 bases). The length of the CDR3 is 15 residues. Germline loops: CDR1 MGHDK, CDR2 SYGVNS. V gave up 6 bases and J gave up 1 base, with 14 bases separating them. The CDR3 DNA follows: TGTGCCAGCAGCCCCCTAGGGGCTGGCACAGATACGCAGTATTTT. Amino acids: CASSPLGAGTDTQYF.

The chain couples TRBV4-1 to TRBJ1-1; D not resolved. The CDR3 covers 14 residues. Germline lookup yields CDR1 MGHRA and CDR2 YSYEKL. V was clipped by 5 bases and J by 4 bases, with 14 bases between them. The CDR3 sequence: CASSYERMSTEAFF. CDR3 nucleotides: TGCGCCAGCAGCTACGAGCGGATGAGCACTGAAGCTTTCTTT.

In its sample, this clonotype was seen a few times. V is TRBV5-5 and J is TRBJ2-3; TRBD2 agrees at 7 bases. CDR3 length: 14 amino acids. In germline, CDR1 is SGHKS, CDR2 YYEKEE (reference sequence). Losses at the gene ends were 7 bases for V and 0 bases for J; bases not matched to a gene: 5. CDR3 amino acids: CASRAGRSTDTQYF. DNA of the CDR3: TGTGCCAGCCGAGCGGGACGAAGCACAGATACGCAGTATTTT.

The chain combines TRBV7-9 with TRBJ2-1; the match to TRBD2 covers 7 bases. Germline V gene data show CDR1 as SEHNR and CDR2 as FQNEAQ (reference sequence). The trim removed 2 bases at V and 0 bases at J, leaving 7 bases unmatched. This CDR3 is built from 17 residues. The CDR3: CASSLRAGTSSYNEQFF. CDR3 coding DNA: TGTGCCAGCAGCTTACGAGCGGGGACCTCCTCCTACAATGAGCAGTTCTTC.

This clonotype came up many times. This chain connects TRBV6-2 or TRBV6-3 to TRBJ2-1, with 8 positions matching TRBD2. The CDR3 extends over 13 amino acids. The junction had 3 bases not matched to a gene; V was cut back by 5 bases and J by 6 bases. From germline, CDR1 is MNHEY and CDR2 SVGEGT. The DNA for the CDR3 is TGTGCCAGCAGTCTAGCGGGCCCCAATGAGCAGTTCTTC. Its translation: CASSLAGPNEQFF.

This clonotype was seen more than once but under ten times. This sequence joins TRBV12-3 or TRBV12-4 and TRBJ1-2; D is ambiguous. This CDR3 has 14 amino acids. V lost 5 bases to trimming and J lost 5 bases, with 15 bases between them. CDR3 residues: CASSPGGSIYGYTF. The CDR3 DNA follows: TGTGCCAGCAGTCCGGGAGGAAGTATATATGGCTACACCTTC.

V and J are TRBV28 and TRBJ2-7; TRBD1 matches at 10 bases. The CDR3 has 15 amino acids. The trim removed 7 bases at V and 5 bases at J, leaving 11 bases unmatched. Germline V gives CDR1 MDHEN, CDR2 SYDVKM. CDR3 in amino acids: CASTSGGQGTHEQYF. The CDR3 nucleotides are TGTGCCAGCACCTCCGGGGGACAGGGGACGCACGAGCAGTACTTC.

This chain links TRBV7-9 with TRBJ2-4; the D call may be TRBD1 or TRBD2 (5 bases each). The germline V and J ends were trimmed by 5 bases and 1 base, with 12 bases remaining between them. This CDR3 contains 15 residues. The V gene's germline CDR1 is SEHNR and CDR2 FQNEAQ (reference sequence). The CDR3 reads CASSTPGTAKNIQYF. The CDR3 DNA is TGTGCCAGCAGCACCCCCGGGACCGCCAAAAACATTCAGTACTTC.

This chain connects TRBV24-1 to TRBJ1-3; possibly TRBD1 for D (5 bases). Trimming shortened V by 2 bases and J by 1 base, and 8 bases separated the two germline ends. Germline V lookup: CDR1 KGHDR, CDR2 SFDVKD. The CDR3 runs 15 residues. The CDR3 here is CATSDWGDSGNTIYF. CDR3 nucleotides: TGTGCCACCAGTGATTGGGGCGATTCTGGAAACACCATATATTTT.

This clonotype was found a few times. The V and J genes are TRBV5-1 and TRBJ1-2; the match to TRBD1 covers 7 bases. V was clipped by 0 bases and J by 8 bases; unmatched bases: 7. The CDR3 runs to 14 residues. CDR1 is SGHRS and CDR2 is YFSETQ in the germline V gene. Here the CDR3 DNA reads TGCGCCAGCAGCTTGGCCGAGGGGGCCGAAGGCTACACCTTC. Its translation is CASSLAEGAEGYTF.

This chain connects TRBV9 to TRBJ2-5; TRBD2 agrees at 7 bases. J gave up 2 bases and V 3 bases, and 10 bases lay outside the gene matches. The CDR3 is 16 residues long. The germline gives CDR1 SGDLS, CDR2 YYNGEE. CDR3 residues: CASSAAMTSLQETQYF. DNA of the CDR3: TGTGCCAGCAGCGCGGCAATGACTAGCCTACAAGAGACCCAGTACTTC.

This clonotype was detected a few times. The chain joins TRBV6-2 or TRBV6-3 to TRBJ2-1; the D gene is possibly TRBD2 (6 bases). The length of the CDR3 is 14 residues. V lost 4 bases and J lost 6, with 13 bases in between. CDR1 MNHEY and CDR2 SVGEGT come from the germline V gene. The CDR3 DNA reads TGTGCCAGCAGTTTGGGAGGTTCCGGCAATGAGCAGTTCTTC. It codes for CASSLGGSGNEQFF.

This clonotype turned up a few times. V is TRBV5-1 and J is TRBJ2-5; D is perhaps TRBD1 (5 bases). Trimming stripped 1 base from V and 2 bases from J, with 12 bases between. The germline CDR1 and CDR2 sequences are SGHRS and YFSETQ. This CDR3 contains 15 residues. The CDR3 DNA sequence: TGCGCCAGCAGCTTGTACCAGGGAAATCAAGAGACCCAGTACTTC. Protein: CASSLYQGNQETQYF.

This chain joins TRBV27 and TRBJ2-7, with no clear D. V gave up 2 bases and J gave up 4 bases, with 15 bases separating them. Germline values: CDR1 MNHEY, CDR2 SMNVEV (reference sequence). The CDR3 runs to 15 residues. DNA for the CDR3: TGTGCCAGCAGTTTAGGCGGCGGCGAGCTTTACGAGCAGTACTTC. This translates into CASSLGGGELYEQYF.

The rearrangement links TRBV7-9 to TRBJ2-1; 8 nucleotides line up with TRBD2. This CDR3 comprises 16 residues. The V gene's germline CDR1 is SEHNR and CDR2 FQNEAQ (reference sequence). V shed 2 bases and J 7 bases; nucleotides not matched to a gene: 10. CDR3 amino acids: CASSLKSGRVDNEQFF. Written as DNA, the CDR3 is TGTGCCAGCAGCTTAAAGAGCGGGAGAGTGGATAATGAGCAGTTCTTC.

This clonotype was seen ten or more times. The chain carries TRBV7-8 and TRBJ1-1; no clear D. Germline V gives CDR1 SGHVS, CDR2 FQNEAQ. The CDR3 totals 14 residues. The V gene lost 4 bases and the J gene lost 2 bases, with 11 bases spanning the gap. CDR3 in amino acids: CASSSPRTNTEAFF. The DNA of the CDR3 is TGTGCCAGCAGCTCTCCCCGGACCAACACTGAAGCTTTCTTT.

This clonotype was observed a few times. The chain has TRBV6-2 or TRBV6-3 and TRBJ1-2; 10 nucleotides match TRBD1. CDR1 is MNHEY and CDR2 is SVGEGT in the germline V gene. CDR3 size: 15 residues. The V gene end was trimmed by 0 bases and the J gene end by 4 bases; junction bases not matched to a gene: 2. CDR3 sequence (DNA): TGTGCCAGCAGTTACTCCGGGACAGGGGTCTATGGCTACACCTTC. Its protein product is CASSYSGTGVYGYTF.

This clonotype was counted ten times or more. The chain is built from TRBV7-2 and TRBJ2-1; 11 positions agree with TRBD2. The CDR3 spans 15 residues. Germline V gives CDR1 SGHTA, CDR2 FQGNSA. Trimming cost V 1 base and J 8 bases; bases outside gene matches: 4. This CDR3 reads CASSLVLAGDHEQFF. The CDR3, as DNA: TGTGCCAGCAGCTTAGTACTAGCGGGAGACCATGAGCAGTTCTTC.

This clonotype showed up many times. J is TRBJ2-3 and V is TRBV7-8; 11 positions agree with TRBD2. The V gene's germline CDR1 is SGHVS and CDR2 FQNEAQ. The CDR3 spans 17 residues. V gave up 6 bases and J gave up 10 bases; unmatched junction bases: 18. CDR3 bases: TGTGCCAGCAGGCAATATAGTAGCGGGAGGGGTATGATGGCGCAGTATTTT. This encodes CASRQYSSGRGMMAQYF.

With respect to this clonotype: This clone may be a read error of a much larger clone one base away. This chain joins TRBV12-3 or TRBV12-4 and TRBJ2-7; 8 bases are shared with TRBD1. The V segment lost 6 bases and the J segment 3 bases; nucleotides outside the gene matches: 10. The CDR3 has 15 amino acids. CDR3 sequence reads: CASRGQESPFYEQYF. The DNA of the CDR3 is TGTGCCAGCAGGGGACAGGAGTCCCCTTTCTACGAGCAGTACTTC.